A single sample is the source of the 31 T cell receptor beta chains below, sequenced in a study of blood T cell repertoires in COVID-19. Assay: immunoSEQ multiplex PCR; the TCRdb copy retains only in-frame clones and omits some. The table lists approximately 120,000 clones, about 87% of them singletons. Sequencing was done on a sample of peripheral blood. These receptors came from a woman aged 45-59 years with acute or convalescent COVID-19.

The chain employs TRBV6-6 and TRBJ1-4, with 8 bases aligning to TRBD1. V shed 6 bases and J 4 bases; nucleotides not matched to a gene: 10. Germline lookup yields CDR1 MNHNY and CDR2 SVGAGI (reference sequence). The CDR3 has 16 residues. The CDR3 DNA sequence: TGTGCCAGCAGAACGGGACAGGTGTTCTTTAATGAAAAACTGTTTTTT. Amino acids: CASRTGQVFFNEKLFF.

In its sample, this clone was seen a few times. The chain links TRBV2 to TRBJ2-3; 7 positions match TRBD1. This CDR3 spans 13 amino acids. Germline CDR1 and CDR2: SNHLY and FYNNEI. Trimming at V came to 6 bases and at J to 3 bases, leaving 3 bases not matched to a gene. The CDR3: CASRDRTTDTQYF. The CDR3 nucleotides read TGTGCCAGCAGGGACAGGACGACAGATACGCAGTATTTT.

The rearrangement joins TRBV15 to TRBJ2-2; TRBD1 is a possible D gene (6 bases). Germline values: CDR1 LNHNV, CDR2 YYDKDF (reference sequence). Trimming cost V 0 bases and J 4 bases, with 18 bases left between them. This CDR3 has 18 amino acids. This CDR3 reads CATSRDQGSVFGTGELFF. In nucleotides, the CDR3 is TGTGCCACCAGCAGAGACCAGGGGTCAGTGTTTGGCACCGGGGAGCTGTTTTTT.

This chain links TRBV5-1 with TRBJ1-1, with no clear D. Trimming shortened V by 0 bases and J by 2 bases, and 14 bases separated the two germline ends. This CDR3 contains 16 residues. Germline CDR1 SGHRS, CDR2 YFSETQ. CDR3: CASSLAGSWGNTEAFF. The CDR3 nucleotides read TGCGCCAGCAGCTTGGCGGGGTCGTGGGGTAACACTGAAGCTTTCTTT.

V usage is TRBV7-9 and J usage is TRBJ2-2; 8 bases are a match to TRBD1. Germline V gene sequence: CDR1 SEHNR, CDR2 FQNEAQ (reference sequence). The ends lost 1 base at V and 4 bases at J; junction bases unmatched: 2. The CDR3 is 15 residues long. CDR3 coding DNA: TGTGCCAGCAGCTTAGGGACAGGGCTCACCGGGGAGCTGTTTTTT. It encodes CASSLGTGLTGELFF. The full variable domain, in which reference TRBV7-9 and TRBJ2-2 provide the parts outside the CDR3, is DTGVSQNPRHKITKRGQNVTFRCDPISEHNRLYWYRQTLGQGPEFLTYFQNEAQLEKSRLLSDRFSAERPKGSFSTLEIQRTEQGDSAMYLCASSLGTGLTGELFFGEGSRLTVL.

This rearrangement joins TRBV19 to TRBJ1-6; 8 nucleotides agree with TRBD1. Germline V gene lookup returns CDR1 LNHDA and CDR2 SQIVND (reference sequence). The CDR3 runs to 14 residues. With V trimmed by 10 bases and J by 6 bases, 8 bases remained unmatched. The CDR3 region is CAKGQGICNSPLHF. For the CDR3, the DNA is TGTGCCAAAGGACAGGGAATTTGTAATTCACCCCTCCACTTT.

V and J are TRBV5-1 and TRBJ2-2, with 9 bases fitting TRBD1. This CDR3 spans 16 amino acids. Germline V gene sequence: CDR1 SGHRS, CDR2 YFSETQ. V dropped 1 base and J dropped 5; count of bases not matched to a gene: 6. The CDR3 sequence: CASSLLGTGRTGELFF. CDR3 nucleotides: TGCGCCAGCAGCTTGCTTGGGACAGGGAGAACCGGGGAGCTGTTTTTT.

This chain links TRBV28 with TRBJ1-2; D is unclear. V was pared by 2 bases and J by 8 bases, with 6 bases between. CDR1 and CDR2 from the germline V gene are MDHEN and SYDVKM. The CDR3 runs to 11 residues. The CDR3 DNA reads TGTGCCAGCAGTTTAATGCAGGGCTACACCTTC. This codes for CASSLMQGYTF.

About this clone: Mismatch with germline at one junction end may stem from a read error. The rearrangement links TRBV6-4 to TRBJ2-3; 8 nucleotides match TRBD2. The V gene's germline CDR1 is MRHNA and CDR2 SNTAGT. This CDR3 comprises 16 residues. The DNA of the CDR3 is TGTGCCAGCAGTGACCGGGGGGGGCCCCCCACAAATACGCAGTATTTT. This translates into CASSDRGGPPTNTQYF.

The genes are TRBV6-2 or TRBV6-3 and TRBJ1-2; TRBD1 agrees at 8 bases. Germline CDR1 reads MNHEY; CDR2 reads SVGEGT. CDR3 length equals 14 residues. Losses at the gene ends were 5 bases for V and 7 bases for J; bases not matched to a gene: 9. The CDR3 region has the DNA TGTGCCAGCAGTCCAAGACAGGGGTGGAGTGGCTACACCTTC. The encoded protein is CASSPRQGWSGYTF.

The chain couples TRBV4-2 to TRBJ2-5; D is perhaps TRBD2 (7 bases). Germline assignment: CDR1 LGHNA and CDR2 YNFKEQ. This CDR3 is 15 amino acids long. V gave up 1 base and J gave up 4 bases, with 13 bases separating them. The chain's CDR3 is CASSQGKAGAETQYF. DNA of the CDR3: TGTGCCAGCAGCCAAGGAAAGGCGGGGGCAGAGACCCAGTACTTC.

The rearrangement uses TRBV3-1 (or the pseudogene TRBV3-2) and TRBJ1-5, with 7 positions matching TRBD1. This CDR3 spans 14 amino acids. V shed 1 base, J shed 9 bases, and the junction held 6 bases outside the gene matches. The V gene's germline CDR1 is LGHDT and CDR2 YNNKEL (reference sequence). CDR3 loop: CASSQGQGSRPQHF. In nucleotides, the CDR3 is TGTGCCAGCAGCCAAGGACAGGGAAGTCGGCCCCAGCATTTT.

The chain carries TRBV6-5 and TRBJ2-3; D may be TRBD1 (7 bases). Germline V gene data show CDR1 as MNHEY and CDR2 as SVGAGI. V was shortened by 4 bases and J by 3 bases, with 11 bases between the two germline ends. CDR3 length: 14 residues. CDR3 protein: CASSSAGGTDTQYF. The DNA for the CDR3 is TGTGCCAGCAGTTCCGCAGGGGGGACAGATACGCAGTATTTT.

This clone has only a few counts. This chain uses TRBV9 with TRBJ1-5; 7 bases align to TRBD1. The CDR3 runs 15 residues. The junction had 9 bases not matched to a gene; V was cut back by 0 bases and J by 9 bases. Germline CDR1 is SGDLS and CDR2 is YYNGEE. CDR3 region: CASSVGQGVLWPQHF. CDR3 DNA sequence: TGTGCCAGCAGCGTAGGGCAGGGGGTGCTATGGCCCCAGCATTTT.

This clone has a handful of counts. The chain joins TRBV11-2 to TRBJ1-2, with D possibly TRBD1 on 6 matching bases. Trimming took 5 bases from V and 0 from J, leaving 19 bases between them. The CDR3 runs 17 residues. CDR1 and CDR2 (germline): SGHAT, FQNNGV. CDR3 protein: CASSRTGTTTANYGYTF. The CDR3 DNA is TGTGCCAGCAGCCGAACCGGGACAACTACCGCTAACTATGGCTACACCTTC.

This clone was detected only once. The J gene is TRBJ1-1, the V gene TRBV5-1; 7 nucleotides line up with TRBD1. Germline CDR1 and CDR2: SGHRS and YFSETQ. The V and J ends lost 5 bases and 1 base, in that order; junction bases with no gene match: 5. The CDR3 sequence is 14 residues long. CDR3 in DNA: TGCGCCAGCAGGGATCAGGGGGGGAACACTGAAGCTTTCTTT. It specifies CASRDQGGNTEAFF. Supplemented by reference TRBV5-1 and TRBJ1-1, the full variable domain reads KAGVTQTPRYLIKTRGQQVTLSCSPISGHRSVSWYQQTPGQGLQFLFEYFSETQRNKGNFPGRFSGRQFSNSRSEMNVSTLELGDSALYLCASRDQGGNTEAFFGQGTRLTVV.

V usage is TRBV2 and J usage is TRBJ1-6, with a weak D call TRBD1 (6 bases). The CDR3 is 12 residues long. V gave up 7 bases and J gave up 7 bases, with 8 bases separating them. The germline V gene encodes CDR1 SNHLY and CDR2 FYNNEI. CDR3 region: CASNRENSPLHF. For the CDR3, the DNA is TGTGCCAGCAACAGGGAAAATTCACCCCTCCACTTT.

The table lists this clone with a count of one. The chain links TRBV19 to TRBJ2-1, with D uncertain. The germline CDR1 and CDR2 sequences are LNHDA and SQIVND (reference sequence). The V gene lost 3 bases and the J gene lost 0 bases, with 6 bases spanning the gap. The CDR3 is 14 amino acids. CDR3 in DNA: TGTGCCAGTAGTATTATCAGCTCCTACAATGAGCAGTTCTTC. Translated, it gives CASSIISSYNEQFF.

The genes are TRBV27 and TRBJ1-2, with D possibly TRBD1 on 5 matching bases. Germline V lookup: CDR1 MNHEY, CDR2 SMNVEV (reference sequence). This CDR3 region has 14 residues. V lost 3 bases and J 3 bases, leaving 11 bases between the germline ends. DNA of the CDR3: TGTGCCAGCAGTTTCGGGGGGGACTACTATGGCTACACCTTC. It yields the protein CASSFGGDYYGYTF.

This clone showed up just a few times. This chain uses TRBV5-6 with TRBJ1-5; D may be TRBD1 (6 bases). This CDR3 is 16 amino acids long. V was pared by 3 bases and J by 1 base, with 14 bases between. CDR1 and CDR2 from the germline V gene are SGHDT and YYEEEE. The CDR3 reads CASSWGGGGSNQPQHF. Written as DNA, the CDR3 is TGTGCCAGCAGCTGGGGAGGGGGAGGAAGCAATCAGCCCCAGCATTTT.

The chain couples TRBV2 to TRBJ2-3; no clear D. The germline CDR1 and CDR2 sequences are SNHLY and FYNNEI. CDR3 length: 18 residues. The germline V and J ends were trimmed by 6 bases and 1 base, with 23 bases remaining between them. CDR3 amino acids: CASSLRVPFMDGTDTQYF. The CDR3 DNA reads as TGTGCCAGCAGCCTCCGGGTGCCTTTTATGGATGGCACAGATACGCAGTATTTT.

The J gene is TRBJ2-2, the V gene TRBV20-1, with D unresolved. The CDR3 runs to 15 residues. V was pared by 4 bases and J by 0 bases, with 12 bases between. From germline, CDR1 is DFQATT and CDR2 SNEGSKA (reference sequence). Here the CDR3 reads CSATDSTTNTGELFF. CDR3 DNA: TGCAGTGCTACTGATTCGACAACGAACACCGGGGAGCTGTTTTTT.

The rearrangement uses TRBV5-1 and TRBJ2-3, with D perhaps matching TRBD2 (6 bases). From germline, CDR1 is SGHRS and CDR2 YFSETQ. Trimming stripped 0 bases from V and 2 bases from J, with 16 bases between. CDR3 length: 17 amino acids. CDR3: CASSLAPAAGTTDTQYF. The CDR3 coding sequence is TGCGCCAGCAGCTTGGCCCCTGCTGCGGGGACCACAGATACGCAGTATTTT.

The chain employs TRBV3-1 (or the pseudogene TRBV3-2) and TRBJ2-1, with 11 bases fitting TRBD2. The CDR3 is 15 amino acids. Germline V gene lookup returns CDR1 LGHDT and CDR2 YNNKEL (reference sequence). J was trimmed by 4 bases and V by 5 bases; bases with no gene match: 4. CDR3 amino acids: CASSARLAGYNEQFF. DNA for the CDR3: TGTGCCAGCAGCGCACGACTAGCGGGGTACAATGAGCAGTTCTTC.

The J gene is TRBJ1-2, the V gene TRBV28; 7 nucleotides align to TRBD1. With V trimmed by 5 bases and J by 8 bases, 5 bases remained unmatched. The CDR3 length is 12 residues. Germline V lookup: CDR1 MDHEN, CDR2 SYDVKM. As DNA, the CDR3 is TGTGCCAGCAGTACCACAGGGGAGGGCTACACCTTC. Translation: CASSTTGEGYTF.

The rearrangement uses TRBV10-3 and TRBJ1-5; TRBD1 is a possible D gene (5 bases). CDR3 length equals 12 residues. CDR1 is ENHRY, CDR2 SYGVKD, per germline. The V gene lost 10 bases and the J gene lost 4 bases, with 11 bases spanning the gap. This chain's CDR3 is CATTQGNQPQHF. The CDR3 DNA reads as TGTGCCACTACCCAGGGTAATCAGCCCCAGCATTTT.

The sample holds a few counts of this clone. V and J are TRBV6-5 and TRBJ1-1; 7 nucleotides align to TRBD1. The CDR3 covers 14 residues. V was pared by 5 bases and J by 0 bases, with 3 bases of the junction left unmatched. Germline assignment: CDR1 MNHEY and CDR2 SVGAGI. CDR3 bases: TGTGCCAGCAGTCTGGACAGGATGAACACTGAAGCTTTCTTT. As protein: CASSLDRMNTEAFF.

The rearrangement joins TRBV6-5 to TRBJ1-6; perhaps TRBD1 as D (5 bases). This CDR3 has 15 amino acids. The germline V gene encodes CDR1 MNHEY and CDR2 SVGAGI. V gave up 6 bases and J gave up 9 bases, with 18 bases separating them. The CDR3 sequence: CASSTGGEGASPLHF. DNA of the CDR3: TGTGCCAGCAGCACTGGAGGGGAGGGAGCTTCACCCCTCCACTTT.

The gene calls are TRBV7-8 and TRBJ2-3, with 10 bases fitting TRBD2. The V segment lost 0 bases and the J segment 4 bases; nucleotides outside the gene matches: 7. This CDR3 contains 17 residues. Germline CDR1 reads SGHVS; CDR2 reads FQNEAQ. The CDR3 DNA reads TGTGCCAGCAGCTTAGCGAAGGAGCGGGGGGGCCCAGATACGCAGTATTTT. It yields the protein CASSLAKERGGPDTQYF.

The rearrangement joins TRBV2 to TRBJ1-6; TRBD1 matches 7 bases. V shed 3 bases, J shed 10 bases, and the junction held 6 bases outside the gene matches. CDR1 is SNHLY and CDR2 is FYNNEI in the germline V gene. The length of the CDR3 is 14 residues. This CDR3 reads CASSDAGGWSPLHF. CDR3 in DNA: TGTGCCAGCAGTGACGCAGGGGGATGGTCACCCCTCCACTTT.

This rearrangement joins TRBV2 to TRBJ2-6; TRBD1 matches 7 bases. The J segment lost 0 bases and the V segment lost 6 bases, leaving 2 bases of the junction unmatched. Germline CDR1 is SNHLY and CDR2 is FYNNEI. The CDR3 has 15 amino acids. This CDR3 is CASRDRASGANVLTF. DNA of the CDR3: TGTGCCAGCAGAGACAGGGCCTCTGGGGCCAACGTCCTGACTTTC.